One sample yielded the 27 T cell receptor beta chains listed below, sequenced in a study of T cells in Graves' hyperthyroidism and ophthalmopathy. Template material for amplifying TCR beta CDR3 regions consisted of RNA transcripts. First-round RT-PCR with HTBI primers amplified the TCR CDR3 region. One entry per CDR3 protein, called by TCRdb with MiXCR from the multiplex PCR reads. Counted here are about 640,000 distinct CDR3 sequences, roughly 15% occurring once; the ten biggest clones make up 12%. The sample consisted of blood. The receptors originated from a woman in her forties or fifties with Graves' ophthalmopathy.

This clonotype was recorded many times. The CDR3 coding sequence is TGTGCCAGTAGTATTAACAGGGGAAATCAGCCCCAGCATTTT. Encoded protein: CASSINRGNQPQHF. This chain uses TRBV19 with TRBJ1-5; 7 bases align to TRBD1. The CDR3 contains 14 residues. Germline CDR1 and CDR2: LNHDA and SQIVND (reference sequence). V trimming: 3 bases; J trimming: 4 bases; junction bases outside the gene matches: 3.

This clonotype has only a few counts. The chain combines TRBV3-1 with TRBJ2-6; no firm D call. The V and J ends lost 1 base and 0 bases respectively, with 7 bases between them. This CDR3 region has 16 residues. CDR1 LGHDT and CDR2 YNNKEL come from the germline V gene (reference sequence). The CDR3 region is CASSQGSYSGANVLTF. DNA for the CDR3: TGTGCCAGCAGCCAAGGTTCTTACTCTGGGGCCAACGTCCTGACTTTC.

This clonotype was counted between two and nine times. The chain recombines TRBV18 with TRBJ2-1; 15 nucleotides match TRBD2. Germline CDR1 KGHSH, CDR2 LQKENI. This CDR3 comprises 19 residues. V lost 3 bases to trimming and J lost 2 bases; unmatched junction nucleotides: 8. CDR3 sequence: CASSPPRTSGRAAYNEQFF. The CDR3 DNA reads TGTGCCAGCTCACCTCCCCGGACTAGCGGGAGGGCCGCCTACAATGAGCAGTTCTTC.

In this sample, this clonotype turned up many times. The CDR3 region has the DNA TGCAGTGCTAGAGATCGATTGAGAGCAGCCTACAATGAGCAGTTCTTC. Translating gives CSARDRLRAAYNEQFF. The chain combines TRBV20-1 with TRBJ2-1; unclear D gene. V lost 0 bases and J lost 2, with 14 bases in between. The CDR3 has 16 residues. From germline, CDR1 is DFQATT and CDR2 SNEGSKA (reference sequence).

There are many counts of this clonotype. The rearrangement links TRBV27 to TRBJ2-3; 11 positions match TRBD2. Germline CDR1 is MNHEY and CDR2 is SMNVEV (reference sequence). The CDR3 sequence is 14 residues long. With 5 bases clipped from V and 4 bases from J, the junction kept 2 bases outside the gene matches. The CDR3 loop is CASSPLAGADTQYF. The CDR3 nucleotides are TGTGCCAGCAGTCCACTAGCGGGAGCAGATACGCAGTATTTT.

Many counts were recorded for this clonotype. The chain employs TRBV28 and TRBJ2-7, with a tentative D call TRBD2 (5 bases). This CDR3 contains 14 residues. The ends were cut back, 6 bases at V and 4 bases at J, with 16 bases in the middle. Germline CDR1 is MDHEN and CDR2 is SYDVKM. The CDR3 bases are TGTGCCAGCAGGCGTTTTGAGGGTTCGTACGAGCAGTACTTC. Translation gives CASRRFEGSYEQYF.

This clonotype was detected many times. The V and J genes are TRBV2 and TRBJ2-2; 10 nucleotides align to TRBD2. Per germline, CDR1 SNHLY and CDR2 FYNNEI. This CDR3 is built from 14 residues. V trimming: 8 bases; J trimming: 6 bases; junction bases outside the gene matches: 6. CDR3 sequence reads: CASSASGSSGELFF. Here the CDR3 DNA reads TGTGCCAGCTCCGCTAGCGGGAGTTCCGGGGAGCTGTTTTTT.

The chain carries TRBV7-2 and TRBJ2-7; 8 bases line up with TRBD2. In germline, CDR1 is SGHTA, CDR2 FQGNSA. The J segment lost 2 bases and the V segment lost 5 bases, leaving 8 bases of the junction unmatched. CDR3 size: 15 residues. The CDR3 is CASSRHGLAAYEQYF. For the CDR3, the DNA is TGTGCCAGCAGCCGTCATGGACTAGCAGCCTACGAGCAGTACTTC.

This clonotype was counted at least ten times. The chain carries TRBV2 and TRBJ1-1, with TRBD1 matching over 7 bases. Per the germline V gene, CDR1 is SNHLY and CDR2 is FYNNEI. Unmatched junction bases numbered 10, after V lost 5 bases and J lost 4 bases. This CDR3 has 15 residues. In nucleotides, the CDR3 is TGTGCCAGCAGTAAAACGCAGGGGGTGGGCACTGAAGCTTTCTTT. Protein: CASSKTQGVGTEAFF.

Ten or more counts support this clonotype. The rearrangement links TRBV7-2 to TRBJ2-7; TRBD2 is a possible D gene (6 bases). Germline CDR1 SGHTA, CDR2 FQGNSA. This CDR3 has 15 residues. V was cut by 4 bases and J by 3 bases, with 16 bases left in between. CDR3 loop: CASSWTGGIGYEQYF. CDR3 DNA: TGTGCCAGCAGCTGGACTGGCGGGATCGGCTACGAGCAGTACTTC.

This clonotype was observed many times. V gene TRBV3-1 combines with J gene TRBJ2-3, with 8 bases matching TRBD2. V lost 7 bases to trimming and J lost 2 bases; unmatched junction nucleotides: 11. Germline lookup yields CDR1 LGHDT and CDR2 YNNKEL (reference sequence). This CDR3 region has 16 residues. The CDR3 reads CASTRTGTSNTDTQYF. The CDR3 DNA sequence: TGTGCCAGCACCCGAACCGGGACTAGTAACACAGATACGCAGTATTTT.

This chain connects TRBV27 to TRBJ2-4; 7 positions match TRBD1. The CDR3 has 15 residues. The germline V gene encodes CDR1 MNHEY and CDR2 SMNVEV (reference sequence). V lost 5 bases to trimming and J lost 10 bases; unmatched junction nucleotides: 14. This CDR3 is CASSAPGQNSVIQYF. In nucleotides, the CDR3 is TGTGCCAGCAGTGCTCCGGGACAGAATTCGGTGATTCAGTACTTC.

V gene TRBV27 combines with J gene TRBJ2-3; 9 positions match TRBD1. Germline V lookup: CDR1 MNHEY, CDR2 SMNVEV (reference sequence). The ends lost 3 bases at V and 2 bases at J; junction bases unmatched: 3. CDR3 size: 15 residues. The CDR3: CASSFTGGPTDTQYF. In DNA form, the CDR3 reads TGTGCCAGCAGTTTTACAGGGGGCCCCACAGATACGCAGTATTTT.

The chain joins TRBV6-2 or TRBV6-3 to TRBJ2-7; 8 bases map to TRBD1. Trimming cost V 5 bases and J 4 bases; bases outside gene matches: 4. Germline CDR1 reads MNHEY; CDR2 reads SVGEGT. The CDR3 runs 13 residues. CDR3 nucleotide sequence: TGTGCCAGCAGTATACAGGGGGATTACGAGCAGTACTTC. It specifies CASSIQGDYEQYF.

V usage is TRBV4-1 and J usage is TRBJ2-6; tentatively, D is TRBD1 (5 bases). The germline V gene has CDR1 MGHRA and CDR2 YSYEKL. V shed 0 bases and J shed 0 bases, with 15 bases lying between them. This CDR3 is built from 19 residues. The CDR3 loop reads CASSQDNDGALSGANVLTF. CDR3 coding DNA: TGCGCCAGCAGCCAAGATAATGATGGGGCCCTCTCTGGGGCCAACGTCCTGACTTTC.

This clonotype was detected only a few times. The gene calls are TRBV29-1 and TRBJ2-1; 8 bases map to TRBD2. In germline, CDR1 is SQVTM, CDR2 ANQGSEA. The CDR3 consists of 16 residues. V shed 5 bases, J shed 8 bases, and the junction held 17 bases outside the gene matches. CDR3 in amino acids: CSVFRFRRGEGDEQFF. The CDR3, as DNA: TGCAGCGTTTTTAGATTTAGGCGGGGGGAAGGGGATGAGCAGTTCTTC.

The CDR3 region has the DNA TGTGCCAGTAGTATAGAGGCAGGTTCCTACGAGCAGTACTTC. It specifies CASSIEAGSYEQYF. The gene calls are TRBV19 and TRBJ2-7; D not resolved. The CDR3 runs to 14 residues. Per germline, CDR1 LNHDA and CDR2 SQIVND (reference sequence). The V gene lost 0 bases and the J gene lost 1 base, with 7 bases spanning the gap.

The genes are TRBV10-3 and TRBJ2-4; D remains unclear. The CDR3 has 13 amino acids. V dropped 0 bases and J dropped 4 bases, with 4 bases sitting between them. Germline loops: CDR1 ENHRY, CDR2 SYGVKD. CDR3: CAISESEKNIQYF. DNA of the CDR3: TGTGCCATCAGTGAGTCGGAAAAAAACATTCAGTACTTC.

This clonotype has only a few counts. This chain uses TRBV20-1 with TRBJ2-1; TRBD2 aligns across 11 bases. This CDR3 region has 14 residues. J lost 3 bases, V lost 6 bases, and 4 bases had no gene match. Germline V gene data show CDR1 as DFQATT and CDR2 as SNEGSKA (reference sequence). The CDR3 DNA follows: TGCAGTGCGCTTACTAGCGGGAGCTACAATGAGCAGTTCTTC. It codes for CSALTSGSYNEQFF.

This clonotype appeared many times. The J gene is TRBJ1-6, the V gene TRBV2, with 7 bases identical to TRBD1. The germline V gene encodes CDR1 SNHLY and CDR2 FYNNEI. J gave up 5 bases and V 5 bases, and 3 bases lay outside the gene matches. The CDR3 totals 14 residues. The CDR3 sequence is CASSLGTDNSPLHF. In DNA form, the CDR3 reads TGTGCCAGCAGTCTTGGGACAGATAATTCACCCCTCCACTTT.

This clonotype was observed at least ten times. This chain links TRBV6-5 with TRBJ2-5; D not resolved. The ends were cut back, 0 bases at V and 5 bases at J, with 13 bases in the middle. CDR3 size: 15 residues. The germline CDR1 and CDR2 sequences are MNHEY and SVGAGI. This CDR3 reads CASSYSGLSRETQYF. As DNA, the CDR3 is TGTGCCAGCAGTTACTCCGGGCTGAGTAGGGAGACCCAGTACTTC.

The genes are TRBV4-2 and TRBJ2-2; the D is unclear. Germline V lookup: CDR1 LGHNA, CDR2 YNFKEQ. The germline V and J ends were trimmed by 0 bases and 5 bases, with 7 bases remaining between them. CDR3 length: 14 residues. The CDR3 nucleotides are TGTGCCAGCAGCCAAGATTTGGTTACCGGGGAGCTGTTTTTT. Protein sequence: CASSQDLVTGELFF.

Of note for this clonotype: With a much larger clone just one base away, this may be a read error. The V call is TRBV5-1, the J call TRBJ2-7, with 10 positions matching TRBD2. V dropped 0 bases and J dropped 7; count of bases not matched to a gene: 10. Germline CDR1 SGHRS, CDR2 YFSETQ. This CDR3 comprises 16 residues. As DNA, the CDR3 is TGCGCCAGCAGCTTGGGCGGACTAGCGGTAAGGAATGAGCAGTACTTC. This encodes CASSLGGLAVRNEQYF.

V gene TRBV4-2 combines with J gene TRBJ1-5, with 7 bases identical to TRBD1. Germline lookup yields CDR1 LGHNA and CDR2 YNFKEQ. The CDR3 runs to 17 residues. J lost 0 bases, V lost 0 bases, and 5 bases had no gene match. CDR3 nucleotides: TGTGCCAGCAGCCAAGAATTCAGGGGGAATAGCAATCAGCCCCAGCATTTT. As protein: CASSQEFRGNSNQPQHF.

Many counts were recorded for this clonotype. This sequence joins TRBV28 and TRBJ2-5; D not resolved. The CDR3 is 15 amino acids. Trimming removed 5 bases from V and 4 bases from J, with 17 bases in between. In germline, CDR1 is MDHEN, CDR2 SYDVKM. The CDR3 protein is CASSAPTPGRETQYF. The CDR3 region has the DNA TGTGCCAGCAGTGCACCGACACCCGGACGAGAGACCCAGTACTTC.

This chain connects TRBV18 to TRBJ1-1, with D tentatively TRBD1 (6 bases). Germline CDR1 is KGHSH and CDR2 is LQKENI. The V end was cut by 2 bases, the J end by 2 bases, with 12 bases between. The CDR3 is 15 residues long. CDR3 protein: CASSPYRGENTEAFF. DNA of the CDR3: TGTGCCAGCTCACCATATAGGGGGGAAAACACTGAAGCTTTCTTT.

Many counts were recorded for this clonotype. The J gene is TRBJ2-6, the V gene TRBV12-3 or TRBV12-4; 8 positions match TRBD1. V was clipped by 6 bases and J by 0 bases; unmatched bases: 13. The CDR3 extends over 19 amino acids. This CDR3 reads CASRGQAVDPSSGANVLTF. DNA of the CDR3: TGTGCCAGCAGGGGACAGGCCGTCGATCCGAGCTCTGGGGCCAACGTCCTGACTTTC.